Sequencing of this TCR beta chain was carried out in a study of brain T cells in children with intractable seizures. Repertoires were generated with immunoSEQ multiplex PCR, while TCRdb's copy carries only in-frame clones and drops some. Here the sample spans 340,000 or so clones, more than 85% being singletons. Time point specified: blood from clinic visit 5 months post-surgery; TSC patient then seizure free. Pre-surgery treatment included at least one anti-epileptic drug. V was clipped by 4 bases and J by 4 bases, with 17 bases between them. There are 16 residues in the CDR3. Germline values: CDR1 SGHDN, CDR2 FVKESK.

Sequenced material: peripheral blood, taken more than 4 months after surgery. The TCR comes from a boy under two years old with tuberous sclerosis and intractable seizures. V is TRBV14 and J is TRBJ2-1; weak D call: TRBD2 (7 bases). CDR3 sequence reads: CASSPKGGAVYNEQFF. As DNA, the CDR3 is TGTGCCAGCAGCCCGAAGGGGGGGGCGGTGTACAATGAGCAGTTCTTC.